Here is one T cell receptor (beta chain) with its context. The antigen is not known. Primers: 60 Vbeta forward and 13 Jbeta reverse. Data came from immunoSEQ multiplex PCR; TCRdb stores just in-frame clones and leaves some out. The sample holds roughly 160,000 clones, around 80% seen once. The sample comes from a study of cytomegalovirus exposure and HLA in healthy donors. Study overall: HLA-typed donors contributed some 83 million unique TCRs, which were held in an early data release.

Study-wide points: Later analysis identified several of the most significant clusters that appeared linked to common viral pathogens. When analyzed later, a missense DCLRE1C variant was found to be linked to TCR beta V- and J-gene trimming.

Deletions cut 6 bases from V and 0 bases from J, with 15 bases between. Germline CDR1 is SGHDT and CDR2 is YYEEEE. This CDR3 contains 15 residues. The sequenced sample consisted of PBMCs. The chain uses TRBV5-6 and TRBJ1-2; D is unresolved. This sequence originates from a woman in her 50s in good health and CMV-seropositive. CDR3 in DNA: TGTGCCAGCATAGCCCCCTCCAGAACTAACTATGGCTACACCTTC. Protein: CASIAPSRTNYGYTF.